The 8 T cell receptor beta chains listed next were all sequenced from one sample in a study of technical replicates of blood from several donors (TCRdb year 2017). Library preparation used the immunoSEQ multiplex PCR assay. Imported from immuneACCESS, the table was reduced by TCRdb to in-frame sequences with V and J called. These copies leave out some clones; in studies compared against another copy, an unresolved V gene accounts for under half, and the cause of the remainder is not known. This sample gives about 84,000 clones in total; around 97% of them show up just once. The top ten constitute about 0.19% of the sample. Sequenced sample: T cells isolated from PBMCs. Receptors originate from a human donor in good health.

The CDR3: CASSLRLAGGLSSTDTQYF. The CDR3 DNA is TGCGCCAGCAGCTTGAGGTTAGCGGGGGGCCTCTCTAGCACAGATACGCAGTATTTT. The rearrangement uses TRBV5-1 and TRBJ2-3, with 10 bases aligning to TRBD2. In germline, CDR1 is SGHRS, CDR2 YFSETQ. The J segment lost 0 bases and the V segment lost 1 base, leaving 11 bases of the junction unmatched. The CDR3 covers 19 residues. The full variable domain, with the rest looked up from reference TRBV5-1 and TRBJ2-3, is KAGVTQTPRYLIKTRGQQVTLSCSPISGHRSVSWYQQTPGQGLQFLFEYFSETQRNKGNFPGRFSGRQFSNSRSEMNVSTLELGDSALYLCASSLRLAGGLSSTDTQYFGPGTRLTVL.

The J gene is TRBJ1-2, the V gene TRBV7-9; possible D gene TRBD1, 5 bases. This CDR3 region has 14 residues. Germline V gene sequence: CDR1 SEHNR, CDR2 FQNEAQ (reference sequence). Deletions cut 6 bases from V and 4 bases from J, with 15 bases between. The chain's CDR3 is CASSRQPEPYGYTF. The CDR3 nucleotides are TGTGCCAGCAGTCGACAGCCCGAACCCTATGGCTACACCTTC.

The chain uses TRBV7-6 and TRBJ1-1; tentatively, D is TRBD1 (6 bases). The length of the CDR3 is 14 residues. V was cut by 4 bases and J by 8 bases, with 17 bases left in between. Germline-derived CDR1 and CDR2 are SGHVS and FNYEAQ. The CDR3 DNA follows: TGTGCCAGCAGCTCAGTCCAGGGAGGGACAGAAGCTTTCTTT. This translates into CASSSVQGGTEAFF.

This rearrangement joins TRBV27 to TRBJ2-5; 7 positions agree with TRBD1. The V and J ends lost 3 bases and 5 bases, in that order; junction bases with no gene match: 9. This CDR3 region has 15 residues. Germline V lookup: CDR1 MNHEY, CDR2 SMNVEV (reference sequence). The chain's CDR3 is CASSLGQTMRETQYF. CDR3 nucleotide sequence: TGTGCCAGCAGTTTGGGACAGACCATGAGGGAGACCCAGTACTTC.

CDR3 sequence (DNA): TGTGTCCAGGCCGCAGATTACGAGCAGTACTTC. It codes for CVQAADYEQYF. The chain is built from TRBV30 and TRBJ2-7, with D uncertain. Looked up from germline, CDR1 is GTSNPN and CDR2 is SVGIG (reference sequence). CDR3 length: 11 amino acids. Full variable domain (missing parts from reference TRBV30 and TRBJ2-7): SQTIHQWPATLVQPVGSPLSLECTVEGTSNPNLYWYRQAAGRGLQLLFYSVGIGQISSEVPQNLSASRPQDRQFILSSKKLLLSDSGFYLCVQAADYEQYFGPGTRLTVT.

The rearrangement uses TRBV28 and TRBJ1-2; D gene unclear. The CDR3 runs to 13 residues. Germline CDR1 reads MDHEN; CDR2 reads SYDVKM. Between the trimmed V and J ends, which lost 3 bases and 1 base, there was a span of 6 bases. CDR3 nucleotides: TGTGCCAGCAGTTTTGGGAGTAACTATGGCTACACCTTC. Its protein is CASSFGSNYGYTF.

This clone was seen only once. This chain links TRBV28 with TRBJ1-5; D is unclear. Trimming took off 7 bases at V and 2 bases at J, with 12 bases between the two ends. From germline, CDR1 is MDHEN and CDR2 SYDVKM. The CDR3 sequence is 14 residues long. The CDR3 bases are TGTGCCAGCATCCCCTGGCTTGGCAATCAGCCCCAGCATTTT. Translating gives CASIPWLGNQPQHF.

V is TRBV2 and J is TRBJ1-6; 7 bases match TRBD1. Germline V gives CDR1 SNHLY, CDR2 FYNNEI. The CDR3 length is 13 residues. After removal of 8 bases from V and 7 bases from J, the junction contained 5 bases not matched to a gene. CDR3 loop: CASQGEVNSPLHF. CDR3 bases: TGTGCCAGCCAGGGGGAAGTGAATTCACCCCTCCACTTT.